Below, 16 T cell receptor beta chains from the same sample are listed, as sequenced in a study of cytomegalovirus exposure and HLA in healthy donors. Primers for the PCR totalled 60 Vbeta and 13 Jbeta. Only in-frame clones appear in the TCRdb table, and some are missing; sequencing was by immunoSEQ multiplex PCR. Of roughly 110,000 clones listed, over 75% are singletons. Sequencing was done on a sample of PBMCs. The receptors derive from a man aged 30-40 years in good health and CMV-seronegative.

The V and J genes are TRBV9 and TRBJ1-4; 9 positions match TRBD1. The CDR3 is made up of 14 amino acids. V lost 4 bases, J lost 8 bases, and 6 bases stayed unmatched. The V gene's germline CDR1 is SGDLS and CDR2 YYNGEE. Here the CDR3 reads CASSRTGGREKLFF. The CDR3 region has the DNA TGTGCCAGCAGCCGAACAGGGGGCCGGGAAAAACTGTTTTTT.

J is TRBJ2-7 and V is TRBV15; the match to TRBD1 covers 7 bases. The CDR3 totals 15 residues. Per the germline V gene, CDR1 is LNHNV and CDR2 is YYDKDF (reference sequence). The V segment lost 3 bases and the J segment 3 bases; nucleotides outside the gene matches: 8. The CDR3 nucleotides read TGTGCCACCAGCAGCCGGGACAGAGATCACTACGAGCAGTACTTC. Translating it yields CATSSRDRDHYEQYF.

V gene TRBV19 combines with J gene TRBJ2-1; the match to TRBD2 covers 10 bases. The length of the CDR3 is 16 residues. Germline CDR1 and CDR2: LNHDA and SQIVND (reference sequence). V shed 6 bases, J shed 1 base, and the junction held 6 bases outside the gene matches. The DNA of the CDR3 is TGTGCCAGTAGCCACAGACTAGCGGGTTCCTACAATGAGCAGTTCTTC. It codes for CASSHRLAGSYNEQFF.

The chain is built from TRBV30 and TRBJ1-2; perhaps TRBD1 as D (5 bases). V was cut by 2 bases and J by 1 base, with 14 bases left in between. Germline loops: CDR1 GTSNPN, CDR2 SVGIG (reference sequence). CDR3 length: 15 residues. CDR3 coding DNA: TGTGCCTGGAGTCCTGGACACAATATTAACTATGGCTACACCTTC. This translates into CAWSPGHNINYGYTF.

The chain uses TRBV13 and TRBJ1-1, with TRBD1 matching 11 bases. This CDR3 comprises 13 residues. With V trimmed by 6 bases and J by 7 bases, 4 bases remained unmatched. The germline CDR1 and CDR2 sequences are PRHDT and FYEKMQ (reference sequence). The CDR3 nucleotides are TGTGCCAGCAGTCCGGGACAGGGGGTTGAAGCTTTCTTT. It yields the protein CASSPGQGVEAFF. Drawing the rest from reference TRBV13 and TRBJ1-1, the complete variable domain is AAGVIQSPRHLIKEKRETATLKCYPIPRHDTVYWYQQGPGQDPQFLISFYEKMQSDKGSIPDRFSAQQFSDYHSELNMSSLELGDSALYFCASSPGQGVEAFFGQGTRLTVV.

The CDR3 region has the DNA TGCGCCAGCAGCCACCCCCGAGGCGGGAGCAATCAGCCCCAGCATTTT. This encodes CASSHPRGGSNQPQHF. This rearrangement joins TRBV4-1 to TRBJ1-5; D is unclear. The germline CDR1 and CDR2 sequences are MGHRA and YSYEKL. Trimming cost V 3 bases and J 1 base, with 13 bases left between them. The CDR3 length is 16 residues.

The chain has TRBV6-1 and TRBJ1-2; 7 nucleotides agree with TRBD1. This CDR3 region has 15 residues. With 3 bases clipped from V and 1 base from J, the junction kept 5 bases outside the gene matches. CDR1 and CDR2 (germline): MNHNS, SASEGT. CDR3: CASSEIRGLNYGYTF. CDR3 bases: TGTGCCAGCAGTGAGATTAGGGGGCTTAACTATGGCTACACCTTC.

V usage is TRBV10-1 and J usage is TRBJ2-1; 13 bases map to TRBD2. The ends lost 2 bases at V and 6 bases at J; junction bases unmatched: 1. This CDR3 contains 15 residues. In germline, CDR1 is WNHNN, CDR2 SYGVQD (reference sequence). The CDR3: CASSEGTSGINEQFF. CDR3 nucleotide sequence: TGCGCCAGCAGTGAGGGGACTAGCGGGATCAATGAGCAGTTCTTC.

The gene calls are TRBV18 and TRBJ2-5; the match to TRBD2 covers 9 bases. V lost 6 bases to trimming and J lost 7 bases; unmatched junction nucleotides: 12. Germline V CDR1 and CDR2: KGHSH, LQKENI. The CDR3 sequence is 15 residues long. The CDR3 spells CASSQRASGDGTQYF. The CDR3 bases are TGTGCCAGCTCTCAGCGGGCTAGCGGGGACGGGACCCAGTACTTC.

CDR3 in DNA: TGTGCCAGCAGCGTAGTAGGAAGCGCCGGGGAGCTGTTTTTT. Translation gives CASSVVGSAGELFF. The rearrangement joins TRBV9 to TRBJ2-2; D ambiguous. CDR3 length: 14 residues. Per the germline V gene, CDR1 is SGDLS and CDR2 is YYNGEE. V gave up 0 bases and J gave up 6 bases, with 9 bases separating them.

The chain employs TRBV2 and TRBJ2-3; maybe TRBD2 (6 bases). Trimming removed 2 bases at V and 3 bases at J, with 18 bases between. CDR3 length equals 17 residues. Germline V lookup: CDR1 SNHLY, CDR2 FYNNEI. DNA of the CDR3: TGTGCCAGCAGTGAATTCCTAGCGACGATAGGGACAGATACGCAGTATTTT. Translated: CASSEFLATIGTDTQYF.

The chain combines TRBV7-9 with TRBJ1-1; D is perhaps TRBD1 (5 bases). The CDR3 runs 15 residues. V was pared by 1 base and J by 5 bases, with 14 bases between. In germline, CDR1 is SEHNR, CDR2 FQNEAQ (reference sequence). CDR3 amino acids: CASSLDQAPGTEAFF. For the CDR3, the DNA is TGTGCCAGCAGCTTAGACCAGGCCCCAGGGACTGAAGCTTTCTTT.

This chain links TRBV18 with TRBJ1-1, with TRBD1 matching over 9 bases. This CDR3 comprises 13 residues. V was clipped by 4 bases and J by 7 bases; unmatched bases: 4. Germline V CDR1 and CDR2: KGHSH, LQKENI. The CDR3 DNA follows: TGTGCCAGCTCACGTTTGGACAGGGGTGAAGCTTTCTTT. Protein product: CASSRLDRGEAFF.

This chain joins TRBV4-1 and TRBJ2-3; TRBD2 aligns across 8 bases. V dropped 0 bases and J dropped 5; count of bases not matched to a gene: 10. The germline CDR1 and CDR2 sequences are MGHRA and YSYEKL. This CDR3 comprises 17 residues. The chain's CDR3 is CASSQDRASGPVDTQYF. CDR3 DNA sequence: TGCGCCAGCAGCCAAGATCGGGCTAGCGGGCCCGTAGATACGCAGTATTTT.

V and J are TRBV6-1 and TRBJ2-7; 10 bases are a match to TRBD2. Trimming at V came to 2 bases and at J to 2 bases, leaving 6 bases not matched to a gene. This CDR3 spans 16 amino acids. The germline gives CDR1 MNHNS, CDR2 SASEGT. CDR3: CASSELLAGVTYEQYF. In DNA, the CDR3 is TGTGCCAGCAGTGAACTCCTAGCGGGAGTTACCTACGAGCAGTACTTC.

V and J are TRBV5-1 and TRBJ2-1; 9 bases are a match to TRBD2. The germline V gene encodes CDR1 SGHRS and CDR2 YFSETQ. V lost 3 bases and J lost 3; bases outside the gene matches: 4. This CDR3 has 15 amino acids. CDR3 sequence: CASSWAGGNYNEQFF. The DNA of the CDR3 is TGCGCCAGCAGCTGGGCGGGGGGGAACTACAATGAGCAGTTCTTC. Supplemented by reference TRBV5-1 and TRBJ2-1, the full variable domain reads KAGVTQTPRYLIKTRGQQVTLSCSPISGHRSVSWYQQTPGQGLQFLFEYFSETQRNKGNFPGRFSGRQFSNSRSEMNVSTLELGDSALYLCASSWAGGNYNEQFFGPGTRLTVL.